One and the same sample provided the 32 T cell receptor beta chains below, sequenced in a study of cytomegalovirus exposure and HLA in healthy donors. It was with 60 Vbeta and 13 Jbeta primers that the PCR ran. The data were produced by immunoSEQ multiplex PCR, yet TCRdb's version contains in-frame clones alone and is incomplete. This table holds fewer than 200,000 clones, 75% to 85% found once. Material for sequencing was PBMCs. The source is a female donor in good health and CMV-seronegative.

CDR3 DNA: TGTGCCAGCAGCTTAGGAACAGGGCTGAGGAGTGAAGCTTTCTTT. This translates into CASSLGTGLRSEAFF. This chain links TRBV7-9 with TRBJ1-1; TRBD1 is a possible D gene (6 bases). The CDR3 loop spans 15 amino acids. With 1 base removed from V and 7 bases from J, the gap between germline ends came to 16 bases. Germline V gene sequence: CDR1 SEHNR, CDR2 FQNEAQ (reference sequence).

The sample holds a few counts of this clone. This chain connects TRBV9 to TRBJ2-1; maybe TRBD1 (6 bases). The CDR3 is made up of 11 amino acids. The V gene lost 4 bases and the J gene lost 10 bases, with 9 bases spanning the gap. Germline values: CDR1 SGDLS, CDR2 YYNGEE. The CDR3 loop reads CASSSRGEQFF. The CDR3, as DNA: TGTGCCAGCAGCAGTAGGGGGGAGCAGTTCTTC.

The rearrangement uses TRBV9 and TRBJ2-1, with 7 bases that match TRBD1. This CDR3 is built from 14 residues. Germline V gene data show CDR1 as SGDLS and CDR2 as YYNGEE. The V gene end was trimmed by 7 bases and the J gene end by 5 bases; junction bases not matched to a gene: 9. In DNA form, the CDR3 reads TGTGCCAGCGAAGGGGGCGAAAAAAACAATGAGCAGTTCTTC. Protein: CASEGGEKNNEQFF.

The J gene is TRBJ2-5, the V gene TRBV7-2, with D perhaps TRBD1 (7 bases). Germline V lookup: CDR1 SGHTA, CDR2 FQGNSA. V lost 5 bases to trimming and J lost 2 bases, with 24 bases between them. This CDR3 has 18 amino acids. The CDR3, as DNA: TGTGCCAGCAGCCCCATGGGGGTGGCAGGGGGAGGACAAGAGACCCAGTACTTC. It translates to CASSPMGVAGGGQETQYF.

The DNA for the CDR3 is TGCGCCAGCAGCCAAGGACTAGCGGGAACCTACAATGAGCAGTTCTTC. It yields the protein CASSQGLAGTYNEQFF. The V call is TRBV4-3, the J call TRBJ2-1; 11 nucleotides agree with TRBD2. The germline gives CDR1 LGHNA, CDR2 YSLEER. V shed 1 base and J 2 bases; nucleotides not matched to a gene: 1. This CDR3 region has 16 residues.

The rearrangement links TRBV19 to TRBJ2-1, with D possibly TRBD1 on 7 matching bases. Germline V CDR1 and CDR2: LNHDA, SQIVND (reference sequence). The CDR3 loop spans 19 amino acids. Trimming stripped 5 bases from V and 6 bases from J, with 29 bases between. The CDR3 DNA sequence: TGTGCCAGTAGTCCTAACGGCGAGGGGGCGGGAATGGGGTCCAATGAGCAGTTCTTC. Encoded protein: CASSPNGEGAGMGSNEQFF.

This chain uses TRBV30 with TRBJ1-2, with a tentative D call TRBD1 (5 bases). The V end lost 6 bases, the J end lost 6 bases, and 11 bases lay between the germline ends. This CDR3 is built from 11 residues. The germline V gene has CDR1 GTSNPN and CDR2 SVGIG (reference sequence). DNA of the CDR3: TGTGCCTGCCTAGGGGCAAATGGCTACACCTTC. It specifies CACLGANGYTF.

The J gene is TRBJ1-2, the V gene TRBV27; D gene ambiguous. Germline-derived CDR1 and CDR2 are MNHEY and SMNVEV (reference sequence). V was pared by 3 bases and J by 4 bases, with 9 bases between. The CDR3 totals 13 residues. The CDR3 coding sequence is TGTGCCAGCAGTTTTGGCCCTAGCTATGGCTACACCTTC. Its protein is CASSFGPSYGYTF.

The CDR3: CASSGLAGEQETQYF. CDR3 sequence (DNA): TGTGCCAGCAGCGGACTAGCGGGGGAACAAGAGACCCAGTACTTC. The V gene is TRBV9, the J gene TRBJ2-5, with 12 bases identical to TRBD2. V lost 3 bases, J lost 2 bases, and 2 bases stayed unmatched. Germline V gene lookup returns CDR1 SGDLS and CDR2 YYNGEE. The CDR3 covers 15 residues.

CDR3 protein: CASSPTAGGGGYTF. In DNA, the CDR3 is TGCGCCAGCAGCCCTACCGCAGGGGGCGGCGGCTACACCTTC. The chain employs TRBV5-1 and TRBJ1-2; 8 bases are a match to TRBD1. This CDR3 comprises 14 residues. J lost 8 bases, V lost 4 bases, and 10 bases had no gene match. Per germline, CDR1 SGHRS and CDR2 YFSETQ.

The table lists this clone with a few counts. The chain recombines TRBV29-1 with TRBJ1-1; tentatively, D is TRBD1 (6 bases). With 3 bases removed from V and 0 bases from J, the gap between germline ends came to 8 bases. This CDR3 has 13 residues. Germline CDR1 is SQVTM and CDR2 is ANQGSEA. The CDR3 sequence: CSVEGHLNTEAFF. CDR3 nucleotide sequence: TGCAGCGTTGAGGGACACCTGAACACTGAAGCTTTCTTT.

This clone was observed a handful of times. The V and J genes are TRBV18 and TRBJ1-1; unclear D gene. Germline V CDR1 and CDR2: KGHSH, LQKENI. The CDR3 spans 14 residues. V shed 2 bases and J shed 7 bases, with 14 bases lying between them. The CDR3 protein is CASSPLRTLNEAFF. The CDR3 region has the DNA TGTGCCAGCTCACCATTGCGTACCTTAAATGAAGCTTTCTTT. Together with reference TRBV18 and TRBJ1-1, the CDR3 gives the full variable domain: NAGVMQNPRHLVRRRGQEARLRCSPMKGHSHVYWYRQLPEEGLKFMVYLQKENIIDESGMPKERFSAEFPKEGPSILRIQQVVRGDSAAYFCASSPLRTLNEAFFGQGTRLTVV.

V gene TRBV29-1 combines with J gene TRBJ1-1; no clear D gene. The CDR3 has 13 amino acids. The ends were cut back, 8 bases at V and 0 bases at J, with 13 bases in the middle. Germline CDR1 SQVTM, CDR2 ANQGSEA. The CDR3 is CSPSNSLNTEAFF. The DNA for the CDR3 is TGCAGCCCCTCAAACAGTTTGAACACTGAAGCTTTCTTT.

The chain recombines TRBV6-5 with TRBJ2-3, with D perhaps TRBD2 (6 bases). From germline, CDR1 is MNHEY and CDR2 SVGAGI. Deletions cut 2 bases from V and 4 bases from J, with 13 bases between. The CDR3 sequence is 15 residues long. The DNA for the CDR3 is TGTGCCAGCAGTTACGGGAGGCCCAGCTCAGATACGCAGTATTTT. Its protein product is CASSYGRPSSDTQYF.

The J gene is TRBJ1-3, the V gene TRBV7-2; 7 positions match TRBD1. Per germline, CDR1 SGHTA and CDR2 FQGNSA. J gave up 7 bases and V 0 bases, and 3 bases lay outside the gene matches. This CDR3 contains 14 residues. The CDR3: CASSLADRANTIYF. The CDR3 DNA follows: TGTGCCAGCAGCTTAGCCGACAGGGCTAACACCATATATTTT.

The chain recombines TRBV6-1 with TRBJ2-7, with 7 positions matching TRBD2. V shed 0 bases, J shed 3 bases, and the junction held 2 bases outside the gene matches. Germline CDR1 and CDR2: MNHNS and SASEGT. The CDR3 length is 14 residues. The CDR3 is CASSEAGRGYEQYF. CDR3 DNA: TGTGCCAGCAGTGAAGCGGGGAGGGGCTACGAGCAGTACTTC.

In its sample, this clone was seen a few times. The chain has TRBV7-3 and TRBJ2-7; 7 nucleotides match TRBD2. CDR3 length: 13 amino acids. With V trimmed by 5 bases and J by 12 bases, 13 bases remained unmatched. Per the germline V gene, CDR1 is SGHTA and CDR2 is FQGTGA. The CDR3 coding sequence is TGTGCCAGCAGCCCACAACCGGGGGGAATTCGGTACTTC. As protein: CASSPQPGGIRYF.

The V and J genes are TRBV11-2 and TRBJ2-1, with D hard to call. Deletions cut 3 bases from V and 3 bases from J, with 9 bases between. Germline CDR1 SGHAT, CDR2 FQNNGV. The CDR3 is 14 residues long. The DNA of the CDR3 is TGTGCCAGCAGCTTGCAGATTCTCTACAATGAGCAGTTCTTC. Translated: CASSLQILYNEQFF.

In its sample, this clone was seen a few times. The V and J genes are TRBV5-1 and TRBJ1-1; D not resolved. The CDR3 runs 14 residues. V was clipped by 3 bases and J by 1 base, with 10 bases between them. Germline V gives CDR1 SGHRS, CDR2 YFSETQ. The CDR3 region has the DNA TGCGCCAGCAGCTCCGGAGACGGGAACACTGAAGCTTTCTTT. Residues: CASSSGDGNTEAFF.

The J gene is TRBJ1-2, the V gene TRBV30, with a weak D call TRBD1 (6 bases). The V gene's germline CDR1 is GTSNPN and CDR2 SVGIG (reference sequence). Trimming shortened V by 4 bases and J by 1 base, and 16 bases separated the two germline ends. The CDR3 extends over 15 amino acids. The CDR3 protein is CAWTDSNVHNYGYTF. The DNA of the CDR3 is TGTGCCTGGACGGACAGCAACGTTCATAACTATGGCTACACCTTC.

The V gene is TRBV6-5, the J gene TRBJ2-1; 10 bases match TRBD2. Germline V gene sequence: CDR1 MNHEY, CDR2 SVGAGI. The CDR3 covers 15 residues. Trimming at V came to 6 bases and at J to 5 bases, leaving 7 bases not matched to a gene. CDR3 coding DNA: TGTGCCAGCAGACCGACTAGCGGGTATCACAATGAGCAGTTCTTC. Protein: CASRPTSGYHNEQFF.

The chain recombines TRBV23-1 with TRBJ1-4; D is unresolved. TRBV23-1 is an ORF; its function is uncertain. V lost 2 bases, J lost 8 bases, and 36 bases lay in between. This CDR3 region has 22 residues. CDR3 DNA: TGCGCCAGCAGTCAAGGTCCCAACATTGTGGGTCCTATCATCTTGGGCCTGGAAAAACTGTTTTTT. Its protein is CASSQGPNIVGPIILGLEKLFF.

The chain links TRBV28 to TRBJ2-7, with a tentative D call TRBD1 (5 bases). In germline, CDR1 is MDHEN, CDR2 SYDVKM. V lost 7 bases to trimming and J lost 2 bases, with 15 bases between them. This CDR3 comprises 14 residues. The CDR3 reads CASTLLPGTYEQYF. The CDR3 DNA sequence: TGTGCCAGCACTCTCCTCCCAGGGACCTACGAGCAGTACTTC.

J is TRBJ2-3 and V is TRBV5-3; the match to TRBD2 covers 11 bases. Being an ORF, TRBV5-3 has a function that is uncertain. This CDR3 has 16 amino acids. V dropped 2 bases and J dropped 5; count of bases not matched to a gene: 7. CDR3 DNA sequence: TGTGCCAGAAGCTTATCGGTAGCGGGAGGGAGAGATACGCAGTATTTT. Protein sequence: CARSLSVAGGRDTQYF.

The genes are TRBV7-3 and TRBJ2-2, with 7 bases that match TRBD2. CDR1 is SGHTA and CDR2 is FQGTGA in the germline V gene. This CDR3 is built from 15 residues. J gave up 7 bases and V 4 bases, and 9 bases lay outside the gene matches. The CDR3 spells CASSSQLATGGELFF. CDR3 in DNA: TGTGCCAGCAGCTCCCAACTAGCGACGGGCGGGGAGCTGTTTTTT. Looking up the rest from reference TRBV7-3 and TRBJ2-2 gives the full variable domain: GAGVSQTPSNKVTEKGKYVELRCDPISGHTALYWYRQSLGQGPEFLIYFQGTGAADDSGLPNDRFFAVRPEGSVSTLKIQRTERGDSAVYLCASSSQLATGGELFFGEGSRLTVL.

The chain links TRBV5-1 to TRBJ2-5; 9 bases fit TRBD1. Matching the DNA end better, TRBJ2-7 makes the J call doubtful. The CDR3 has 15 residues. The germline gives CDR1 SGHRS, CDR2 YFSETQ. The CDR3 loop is CASSLSTGGSYEQYF. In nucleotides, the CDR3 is TGCGCCAGCAGCTTGTCGACAGGGGGCTCCTACGAGCAGTACTTC.

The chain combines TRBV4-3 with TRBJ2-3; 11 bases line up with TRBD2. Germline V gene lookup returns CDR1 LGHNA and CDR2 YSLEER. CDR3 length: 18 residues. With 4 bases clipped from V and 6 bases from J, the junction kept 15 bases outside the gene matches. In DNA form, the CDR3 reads TGCGCCAGCAGCCCCCAGCCACCGAGGACTAGCGGGCCCGATACGCAGTATTTT. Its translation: CASSPQPPRTSGPDTQYF.

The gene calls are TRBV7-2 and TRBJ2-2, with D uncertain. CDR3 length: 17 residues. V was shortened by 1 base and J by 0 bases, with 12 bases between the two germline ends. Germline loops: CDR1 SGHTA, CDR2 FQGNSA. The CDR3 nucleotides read TGTGCCAGCAGCTTAGACGAACGACTGCCGAACACCGGGGAGCTGTTTTTT. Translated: CASSLDERLPNTGELFF.

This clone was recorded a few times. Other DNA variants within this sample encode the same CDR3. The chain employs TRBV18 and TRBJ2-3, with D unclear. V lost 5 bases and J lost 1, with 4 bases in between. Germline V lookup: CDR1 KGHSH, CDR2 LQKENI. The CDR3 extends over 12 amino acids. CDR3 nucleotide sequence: TGTGCCAGCTCAACGGGCACAGATACGCAGTATTTT. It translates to CASSTGTDTQYF.

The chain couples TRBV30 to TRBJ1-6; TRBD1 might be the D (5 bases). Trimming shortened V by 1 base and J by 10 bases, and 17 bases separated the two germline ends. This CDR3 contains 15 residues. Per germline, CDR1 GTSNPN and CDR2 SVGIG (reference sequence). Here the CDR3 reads CAWSAQVRKGSPLHF. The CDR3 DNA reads TGTGCCTGGAGTGCTCAGGTTAGGAAGGGGTCACCCCTCCACTTT.

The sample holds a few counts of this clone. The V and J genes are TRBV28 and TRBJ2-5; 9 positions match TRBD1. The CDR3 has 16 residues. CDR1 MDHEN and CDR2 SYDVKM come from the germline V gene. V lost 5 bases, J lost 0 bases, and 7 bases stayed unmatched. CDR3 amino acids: CASSTPGTGNQETQYF. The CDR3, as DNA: TGTGCCAGCAGTACCCCCGGGACAGGGAACCAAGAGACCCAGTACTTC.

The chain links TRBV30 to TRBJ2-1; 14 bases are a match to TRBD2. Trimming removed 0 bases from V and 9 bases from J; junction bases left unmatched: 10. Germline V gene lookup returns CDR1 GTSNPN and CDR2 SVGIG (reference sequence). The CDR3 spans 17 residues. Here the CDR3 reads CAWSVHQTSGGAGEQFF. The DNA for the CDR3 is TGTGCCTGGAGTGTACACCAGACTAGCGGGGGGGCAGGTGAGCAGTTCTTC.